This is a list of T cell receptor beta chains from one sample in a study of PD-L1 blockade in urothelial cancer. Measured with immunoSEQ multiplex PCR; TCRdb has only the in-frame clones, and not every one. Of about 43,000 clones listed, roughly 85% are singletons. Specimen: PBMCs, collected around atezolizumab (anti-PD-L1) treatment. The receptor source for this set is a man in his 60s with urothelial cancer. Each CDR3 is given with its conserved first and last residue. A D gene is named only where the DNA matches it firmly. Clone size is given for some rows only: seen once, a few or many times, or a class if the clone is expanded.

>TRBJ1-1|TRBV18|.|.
TGTGCCAGCTCACCTTTAGGGGCAGTGAACACTGAAGCTTTCTTT
CASSPLGAVNTEAFF
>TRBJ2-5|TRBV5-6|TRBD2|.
TGTGCCAGCAGCTTAAGCGGGGGCACGGAGACCCAGTACTTC
CASSLSGGTETQYF
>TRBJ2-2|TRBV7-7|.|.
TGTGCTAGCAGCTCCTCGCAGTACACCGGGGAGCTGTTTTTT
CASSSSQYTGELFF
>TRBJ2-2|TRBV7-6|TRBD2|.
TGTGCCAGCAGCTTAGAAGAGCGGGGGGGCACCGGGGAGCTGTTTTTT
CASSLEERGGTGELFF
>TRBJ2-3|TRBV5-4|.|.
TGTGCCAGCAGCTTGGAACAGGGAACAGATACGCAGTATTTT
CASSLEQGTDTQYF
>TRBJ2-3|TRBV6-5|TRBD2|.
TGTGCCAGCAGTTCTACTAGCGGGGGGACCATCAATTTT
CASSSTSGGTINF
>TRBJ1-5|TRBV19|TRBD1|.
TGTGCCAGTACGCGGGACAGTTTGCTCCAGCCCCAGCATTTT
CASTRDSLLQPQHF
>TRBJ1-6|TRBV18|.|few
TGTGCCAGCTCACTCTCGGAGGTCCCTAATTCACCCCTCCACTTT
CASSLSEVPNSPLHF
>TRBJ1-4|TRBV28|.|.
TGTGCCAGCAGTGAACCGACTGACGCAACTAATGAAAAACTGTTTTTT
CASSEPTDATNEKLFF
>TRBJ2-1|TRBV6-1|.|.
TGTGCCAGCAGTGGGGGAGATGGACGGAGACCTAGCTCCTACAATGAGCAGTTCTTC
CASSGGDGRRPSSYNEQFF
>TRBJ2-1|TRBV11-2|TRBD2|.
TGTGCCAGCAGCCGAGCGGGGGGAAACAGTGAGCAGTTCTTC
CASSRAGGNSEQFF
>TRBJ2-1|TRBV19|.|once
TGTGCCAGTAGATATAAGCGAGGGGGAGAGTACAATGAGCAGTTCTTC
CASRYKRGGEYNEQFF
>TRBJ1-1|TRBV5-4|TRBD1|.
TGTGCCAGCAGCTGGGACAGGGTGAACACTGAAGCTTTCTTT
CASSWDRVNTEAFF
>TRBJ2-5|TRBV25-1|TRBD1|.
TGTGCCAGCAGTGAAGGGACAGCGGCGACCCAGTACTTC
CASSEGTAATQYF
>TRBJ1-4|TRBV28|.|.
TGTGCCAGCAGTCGCCCCGAACTTAATGAAAAACTGTTTTTT
CASSRPELNEKLFF
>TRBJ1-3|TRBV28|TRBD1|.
TGTGCCAGCAGTTTTAGGGGGCTCCACACCATATATTTT
CASSFRGLHTIYF
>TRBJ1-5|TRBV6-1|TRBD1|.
TGTGCCAGCAGTGACAGTACGACAGGGGGTGAGGACCAGCCCCAGCATTTT
CASSDSTTGGEDQPQHF
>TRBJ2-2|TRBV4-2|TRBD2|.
TGTGCCAGCAGGGGACTAGCGGGGGGATCCGGGGAGCTGTTTTTT
CASRGLAGGSGELFF
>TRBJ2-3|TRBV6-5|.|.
TGTGCCAGCAGGCGGGCCATAAAAGTAGATACGCAGTATTTT
CASRRAIKVDTQYF
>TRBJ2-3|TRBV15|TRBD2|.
TGTGCCACCAGCAGAGACCGGGGGGTCACAGATACGCAGTATTTT
CATSRDRGVTDTQYF
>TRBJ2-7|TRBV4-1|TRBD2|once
TGCGCCAGCAGCCAAGATCTGCGGGGGGGCAGGTCCTACGAGCAGTACTTC
CASSQDLRGGRSYEQYF
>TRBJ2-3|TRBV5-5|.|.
TGTGCCAGCAGCTTGGTTAACACAGATACGCAGTATTTT
CASSLVNTDTQYF
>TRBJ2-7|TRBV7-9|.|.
TGTGCCAGCAGCTTATTCTTGGTGGGACTGGATTACGAGCAGTACTTC
CASSLFLVGLDYEQYF
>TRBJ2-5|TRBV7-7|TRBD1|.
TGTGCCAGCAGCTTATACGGACAGGGAGAGACCCAGTACTTC
CASSLYGQGETQYF
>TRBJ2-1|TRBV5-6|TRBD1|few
TGTGCCAGCAGCTTGAGAGACAGGGTTCCGAATGAGCAGTTCTTC
CASSLRDRVPNEQFF
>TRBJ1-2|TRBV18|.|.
TGTGCCAGCTCACCACTAACGGACTTTGGCTACACCTTC
CASSPLTDFGYTF
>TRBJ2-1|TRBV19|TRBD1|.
TGTGCCAGCCCCAATCCTGACCGATTTGACCGGGACAGGGGTCCGGTGGACTACAATGAGCAGTTCTTC
CASPNPDRFDRDRGPVDYNEQFF
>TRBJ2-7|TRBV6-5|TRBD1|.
TGTGCCAGCGGCCGGGGGACAGGGACATCCTACGAGCAGTACTTC
CASGRGTGTSYEQYF
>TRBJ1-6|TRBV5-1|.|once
TGCGCCAGCAGCTTGGCCGGGTATTCACCCCTCCACTTT
CASSLAGYSPLHF
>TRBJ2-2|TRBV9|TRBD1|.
TGTGCCAGCAGCGTAGATGGATGGAGATACAGGGGCCCGAACACCGGGGAGCTGTTTTTT
CASSVDGWRYRGPNTGELFF
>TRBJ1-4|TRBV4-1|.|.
TGCGCCAGCACCGGCGTGGGGCGAACTAATGAAAAACTGTTTTTT
CASTGVGRTNEKLFF
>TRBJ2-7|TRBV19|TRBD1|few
TGTGCCAGTAGTGGGGGGACAGGCGGCGAGCAGTACTTC
CASSGGTGGEQYF
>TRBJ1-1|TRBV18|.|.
TGTGCCAGCTCACCATTGGTAACTAACACTGAAGCTTTCTTT
CASSPLVTNTEAFF
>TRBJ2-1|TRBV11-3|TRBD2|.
TGTGCCAGCAGCTTAGGGGGGACTACCGTCACAAATGAGCAGTTCTTC
CASSLGGTTVTNEQFF
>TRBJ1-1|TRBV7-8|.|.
TGTGCCAGCAGCTTGGGACAGAACACTGAAGCTTTCTTT
CASSLGQNTEAFF
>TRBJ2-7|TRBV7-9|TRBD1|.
TGTGCCAGCAGCTTCCAGGGGGCGGGGCACGAGCAGTACTTC
CASSFQGAGHEQYF
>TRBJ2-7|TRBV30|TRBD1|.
TGTGCCTGGAGCCGGGACAGGGACTACGAGCAGTACTTC
CAWSRDRDYEQYF
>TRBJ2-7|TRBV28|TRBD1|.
TGTGCCAGCAGTTTACGAGGGGGCGGAAACGAGCAGTACTTC
CASSLRGGGNEQYF
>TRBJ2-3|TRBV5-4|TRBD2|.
TGTGCCAGCAGCCCCGGGGAACGGGGGGGCACAGATACGCAGTATTTT
CASSPGERGGTDTQYF
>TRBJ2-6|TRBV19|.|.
TGTGCCAGTGTCCGAATCGGGACTGGGGCCAACGTCCTGACTTTC
CASVRIGTGANVLTF
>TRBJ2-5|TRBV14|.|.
TGTGCCAGCAGCCAGATTAAATTGGCCGTGGAGACCCAGTACTTC
CASSQIKLAVETQYF
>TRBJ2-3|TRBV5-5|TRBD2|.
TGTGCCAGCAGCTTGGCCGGGACTAGCGGGGGGTGGGTCCCAGATACGCAGTATTTT
CASSLAGTSGGWVPDTQYF
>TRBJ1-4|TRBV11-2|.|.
TGTGCCAGCAGCGACGTCCCAGGAGGGGAAAAACTGTTTTTT
CASSDVPGGEKLFF
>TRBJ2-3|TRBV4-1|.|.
TGCGCCAGCAGCCAAGATAGGGGGGGGGACACAGATACGCAGTATTTT
CASSQDRGGDTDTQYF
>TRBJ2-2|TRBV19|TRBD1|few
TGTGCCAGTAGAACGGGACAGGGTTACACCGGGGAGCTGTTTTTT
CASRTGQGYTGELFF
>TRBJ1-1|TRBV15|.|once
TGTGCCACCAGCAGTAGACAGAGCACTGAAGCTTTCTTT
CATSSRQSTEAFF
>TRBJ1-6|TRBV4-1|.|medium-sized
TGCGCCAGCAGCCAATCCAGGGGCTCCTATAATTCACCCCTCCACTTT
CASSQSRGSYNSPLHF
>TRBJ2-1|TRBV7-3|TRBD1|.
TGTGCCAGCAGCTCAGACAGGGACCTCTCCTACAATGAGCAGTTCTTC
CASSSDRDLSYNEQFF
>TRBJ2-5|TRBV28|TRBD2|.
TGTGCCAGCAGTCCCCGGGTTGGACTAGCGGCCCAAGAGACCCAGTACTTC
CASSPRVGLAAQETQYF
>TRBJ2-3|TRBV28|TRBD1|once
TGTGCCAGCAGTTTATATGACAGGGGGGATACCCTGTATTTT
CASSLYDRGDTLYF
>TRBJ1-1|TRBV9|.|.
TGTGCCAGCAGCGTAGGGGCAAGGTTGAACACTGAAGCTTTCTTT
CASSVGARLNTEAFF
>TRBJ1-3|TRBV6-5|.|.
TGTGCCAGCAGTTACTCGAACGAGCCTGGAAACACCATATATTTT
CASSYSNEPGNTIYF
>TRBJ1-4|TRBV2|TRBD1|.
TGTGCCAGCAGTTCCGGGACAGATGAAAAACTGTTTTTT
CASSSGTDEKLFF
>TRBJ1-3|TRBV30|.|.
TGTGCCTGGAGTGTGGGGGCTTCTGGAAACACCATATATTTT
CAWSVGASGNTIYF
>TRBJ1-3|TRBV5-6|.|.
TGTGCCAGCAGCCACGGTTCAACAGGAAACTCTGGAAACACCATATATTTT
CASSHGSTGNSGNTIYF
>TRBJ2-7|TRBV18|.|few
TGTGCCAGCTCACCACTCAGTGAGGGACTCCCGACCTACGAGCAGTACTTC
CASSPLSEGLPTYEQYF
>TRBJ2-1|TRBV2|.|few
TGTGCCAGCAGTGATGAGGGTCTGGGTTTGGAGCAGTTCTTC
CASSDEGLGLEQFF
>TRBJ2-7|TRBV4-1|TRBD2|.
TGCGCCAGCAGCCTCCAGCGGGGGGGGACCTACGAGCAGTACTTC
CASSLQRGGTYEQYF
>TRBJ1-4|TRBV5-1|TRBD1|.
TGCGCCAGCAGCACTACAGGGGGCTTGGGGGAAAAACTGTTTTTT
CASSTTGGLGEKLFF